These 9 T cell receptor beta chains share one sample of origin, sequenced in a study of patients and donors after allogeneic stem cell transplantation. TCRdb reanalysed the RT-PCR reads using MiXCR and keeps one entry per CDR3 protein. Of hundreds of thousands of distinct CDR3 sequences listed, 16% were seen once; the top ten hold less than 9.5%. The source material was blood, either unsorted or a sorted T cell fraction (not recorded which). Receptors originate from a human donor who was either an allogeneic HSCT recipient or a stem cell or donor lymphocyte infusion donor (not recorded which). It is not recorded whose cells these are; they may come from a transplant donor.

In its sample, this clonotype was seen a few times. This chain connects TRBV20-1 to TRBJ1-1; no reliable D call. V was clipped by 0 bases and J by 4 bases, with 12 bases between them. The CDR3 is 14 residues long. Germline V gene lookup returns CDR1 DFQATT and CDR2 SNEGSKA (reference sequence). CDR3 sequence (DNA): TGCAGTGCTAGAGATCAGGAGATTCCCACTGAAGCTTTCTTT. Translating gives CSARDQEIPTEAFF.

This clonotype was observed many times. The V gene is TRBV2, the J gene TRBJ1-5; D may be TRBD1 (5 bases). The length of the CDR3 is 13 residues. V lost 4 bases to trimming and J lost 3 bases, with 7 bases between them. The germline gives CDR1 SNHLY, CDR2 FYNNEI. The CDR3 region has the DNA TGTGCCAGCAGTGTGGGGGTCAATCAGCCCCAGCATTTT. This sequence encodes CASSVGVNQPQHF.

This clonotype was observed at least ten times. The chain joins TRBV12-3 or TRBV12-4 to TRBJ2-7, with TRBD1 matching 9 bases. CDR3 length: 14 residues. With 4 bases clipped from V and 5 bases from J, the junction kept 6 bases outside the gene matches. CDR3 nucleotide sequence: TGTGCCAGCAGTTACAGGGGGCGCTTGGACGAGCAGTACTTC. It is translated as CASSYRGRLDEQYF.

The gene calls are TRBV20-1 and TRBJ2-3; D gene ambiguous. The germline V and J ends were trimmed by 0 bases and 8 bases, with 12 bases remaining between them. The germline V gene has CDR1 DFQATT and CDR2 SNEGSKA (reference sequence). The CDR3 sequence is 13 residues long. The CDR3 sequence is CSARDRHTGTQYF. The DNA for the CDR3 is TGCAGTGCTAGAGATAGACACACGGGTACGCAGTATTTT.

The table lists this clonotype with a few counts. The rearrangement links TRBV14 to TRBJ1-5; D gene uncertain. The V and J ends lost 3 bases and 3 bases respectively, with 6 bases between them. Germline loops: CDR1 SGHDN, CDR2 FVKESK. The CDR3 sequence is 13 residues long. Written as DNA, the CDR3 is TGTGCCAGCAGCCAGTTATTCAATCAGCCCCAGCATTTT. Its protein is CASSQLFNQPQHF.

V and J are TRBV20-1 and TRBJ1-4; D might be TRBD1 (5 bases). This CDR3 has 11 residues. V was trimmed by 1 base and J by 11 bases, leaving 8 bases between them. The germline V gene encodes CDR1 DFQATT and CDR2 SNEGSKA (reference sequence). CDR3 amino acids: CSARVREKLFF. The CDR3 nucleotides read TGCAGTGCTAGAGTCAGGGAGAAACTGTTTTTT.

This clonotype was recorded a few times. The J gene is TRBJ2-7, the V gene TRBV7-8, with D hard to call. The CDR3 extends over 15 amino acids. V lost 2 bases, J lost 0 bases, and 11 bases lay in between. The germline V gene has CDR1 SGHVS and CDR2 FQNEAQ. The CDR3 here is CASSLWSVSSYEQYF. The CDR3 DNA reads TGTGCCAGCAGCTTATGGAGTGTTAGCTCCTACGAGCAGTACTTC.

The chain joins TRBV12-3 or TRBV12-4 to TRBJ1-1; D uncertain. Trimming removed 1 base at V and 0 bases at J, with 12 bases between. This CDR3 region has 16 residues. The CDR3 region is CASSLGVGPMNTEAFF. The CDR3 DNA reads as TGTGCCAGCAGTTTAGGGGTGGGTCCTATGAACACTGAAGCTTTCTTT.

CDR3 amino acids: CASSPGTRYEDTQYF. CDR3 DNA: TGTGCCAGCTCACCGGGGACCCGATATGAGGATACGCAGTATTTT. V gene TRBV18 combines with J gene TRBJ2-3; the D gene could be TRBD1 or TRBD2 (5 bases each). The V and J ends lost 3 bases and 6 bases respectively, with 16 bases between them. The CDR3 contains 15 residues. Germline lookup yields CDR1 KGHSH and CDR2 LQKENI.